The following is a T cell receptor (beta chain) sequence with its context. This entry is derived from a study of human T cells and chemical hapten exposure. The library tagged each cDNA molecule with unique molecular identifiers. TCRdb called the RACE reads again in MiXCR, with one record for every CDR3 protein. Altogether roughly 120,000 distinct CDR3 sequences are present, about 13% being singletons, with the ten largest covering roughly 2.8%. Time point specified: pre-sensitization, week 0. Noted treatment: therapeutic diphenylcyclopropenone sensitization with weekly scalp DPC. This clonotype was sampled from a woman younger than 30 with alopecia areata. Some clones in this sample may be carry-over from other donors' samples. The sequences come from whole blood, collected in connection with sensitization to the hapten diphenylcyclopropenone (DPC).

The CDR3 DNA sequence: TGCGCCAGCAGCTTGAAAGCGGGGACAGAGACCCAGTACTTC. As protein: CASSLKAGTETQYF. This chain connects TRBV5-1 to TRBJ2-5, with TRBD2 matching 7 bases. CDR1 is SGHRS, CDR2 YFSETQ, per germline. This CDR3 has 14 amino acids. With 1 base clipped from V and 4 bases from J, the junction kept 4 bases outside the gene matches.